This T cell receptor beta chain was retrieved from a study of blood T cell repertoires in COVID-19. Turning to the study itself: Italy, Spain and the United States were the sources of the convalescent and acute COVID-19 samples. Sources were T cells, B-cell-depleted T cells, or PBMCs; the material itself was cDNA or gDNA.

Methods used by the authors: Researchers report that nucleated cell counts were estimated from reference gene primer amplification. Assay: immunoSEQ multiplex PCR; the TCRdb copy retains only in-frame clones and omits some. That table is the source of V, J and clone size, and D and trimming were worked out from the DNA. This table holds about 98,000 clones, about 80% found once. V was shortened by 2 bases and J by 2 bases, with 14 bases between the two germline ends. Germline V CDR1 and CDR2: SGDLS, YYNGEE. The CDR3 is made up of 15 amino acids. This clonotype originated in a man aged 65-85 years with active or convalescent COVID-19. V usage is TRBV9 and J usage is TRBJ2-7, with D possibly TRBD1 on 7 matching bases. The sequenced material came from peripheral blood. The CDR3 protein is CASSVGQGEAYEQYF. The CDR3 bases are TGTGCCAGCAGCGTGGGGCAGGGGGAGGCCTACGAGCAGTACTTC.